One sample yielded the 26 T cell receptor beta chains listed below, sequenced in a study of OX40 agonist ivuxolimab in advanced cancers. This table comes from immunoSEQ multiplex PCR, and its TCRdb copy is limited to in-frame clones, with some not included. The table has fewer than 60,000 clones, more than 75% seen once; the top ten hold about 1.7%. The source was CD4+ or CD8+ T cells sorted from blood, collected in a trial of the OX40 agonist ivuxolimab. The receptors derive from an adult with an advanced solid tumor such as melanoma, head and neck, liver or kidney cancer.

The chain carries TRBV15 and TRBJ1-5, with D perhaps matching TRBD1 (5 bases). The CDR3 consists of 13 residues. The germline gives CDR1 LNHNV, CDR2 YYDKDF (reference sequence). V dropped 4 bases and J dropped 6 bases, with 10 bases sitting between them. CDR3 nucleotide sequence: TGTGCCACCAGCACGGGGGGGGGTCAGCCCCAGCATTTT. This codes for CATSTGGGQPQHF.

CDR3 region: CASTPFGQEGYTF. In DNA, the CDR3 is TGTGCCAGTACCCCCTTCGGACAGGAGGGCTACACCTTC. The rearrangement joins TRBV19 to TRBJ1-2, with 7 bases aligning to TRBD1. V trimming: 7 bases; J trimming: 8 bases; junction bases outside the gene matches: 10. The CDR3 length is 13 residues. In germline, CDR1 is LNHDA, CDR2 SQIVND (reference sequence).

The V gene is TRBV7-9, the J gene TRBJ2-7; TRBD2 aligns across 10 bases. J gave up 5 bases and V 5 bases, and 6 bases lay outside the gene matches. CDR3 length: 14 amino acids. Germline loops: CDR1 SEHNR, CDR2 FQNEAQ (reference sequence). This CDR3 reads CASSRRTSGNEQYF. CDR3 coding DNA: TGTGCCAGCAGCCGCCGGACTAGCGGAAACGAGCAGTACTTC.

V gene TRBV7-2 combines with J gene TRBJ1-5, with a tentative D call TRBD1 (6 bases). CDR1 and CDR2 from the germline V gene are SGHTA and FQGNSA. The CDR3 runs 12 residues. The ends were cut back, 1 base at V and 14 bases at J, with 12 bases in the middle. The CDR3 is CASSLVGQREHF. As DNA, the CDR3 is TGTGCCAGCAGCTTAGTGGGACAAAGAGAGCATTTT. Supplemented by reference TRBV7-2 and TRBJ1-5, the full variable domain reads GAGVSQSPSNKVTEKGKDVELRCDPISGHTALYWYRQSLGQGLEFLIYFQGNSAPDKSGLPSDRFSAERTGGSVSTLTIQRTQQEDSAVYLCASSLVGQREHFGDGTRLSIL.

This clone was recorded only once. This chain joins TRBV5-1 and TRBJ1-1; D possibly corresponds to TRBD1 (6 bases). Germline V gene sequence: CDR1 SGHRS, CDR2 YFSETQ. This CDR3 has 14 residues. Deletions cut 4 bases from V and 1 base from J, with 11 bases between. CDR3 in amino acids: CASSTLQGNTEAFF. DNA for the CDR3: TGCGCCAGCAGCACATTACAGGGGAACACTGAAGCTTTCTTT. Full variable domain (outside the CDR3, taken from reference TRBV5-1 and TRBJ1-1): KAGVTQTPRYLIKTRGQQVTLSCSPISGHRSVSWYQQTPGQGLQFLFEYFSETQRNKGNFPGRFSGRQFSNSRSEMNVSTLELGDSALYLCASSTLQGNTEAFFGQGTRLTVV.

This chain joins TRBV29-1 and TRBJ1-1; D not resolved. The CDR3 runs 12 residues. Germline loops: CDR1 SQVTM, CDR2 ANQGSEA. V was clipped by 6 bases and J by 2 bases, with 10 bases between them. The CDR3 coding sequence is TGCAGCGTCCCACCGGGTAACACTGAAGCTTTCTTT. As protein: CSVPPGNTEAFF.

The CDR3 sequence: CASSSIPQGGYTF. The CDR3 nucleotides read TGTGCCAGCAGTTCCATCCCCCAGGGCGGCTACACCTTC. The chain links TRBV6-6 to TRBJ1-2; D is possibly TRBD1 (5 bases). V lost 4 bases and J lost 8, with 14 bases in between. CDR3 size: 13 residues. The germline V gene has CDR1 MNHNY and CDR2 SVGAGI (reference sequence).

In this sample, this clone turned up a few times. The V and J genes are TRBV2 and TRBJ1-5, with D uncertain. The ends were cut back, 1 base at V and 4 bases at J, with 8 bases in the middle. Germline V gene sequence: CDR1 SNHLY, CDR2 FYNNEI. This CDR3 has 14 amino acids. CDR3 in amino acids: CASSEGGYNQPQHF. For the CDR3, the DNA is TGTGCCAGCAGTGAAGGAGGGTATAATCAGCCCCAGCATTTT.

The gene calls are TRBV7-8 and TRBJ1-5, with D maybe TRBD1 (5 bases). The CDR3 contains 16 residues. Trimming left V 0 bases short and J 7 bases short, with 16 bases between. Germline-derived CDR1 and CDR2 are SGHVS and FQNEAQ. CDR3 DNA sequence: TGTGCCAGCAGCTTAGCCTGGGACGACAATTACCAGCCCCAGCATTTT. This translates into CASSLAWDDNYQPQHF.

The chain carries TRBV7-9 and TRBJ2-7, with 7 bases that match TRBD1. The length of the CDR3 is 13 residues. CDR1 and CDR2 from the germline V gene are SEHNR and FQNEAQ (reference sequence). Trimming took 3 bases from V and 7 from J; bases not matched to a gene: 6. The CDR3 is CASSLTGPNEQYV. CDR3 sequence (DNA): TGTGCCAGCAGCTTGACAGGGCCGAATGAGCAGTACGTC.

The gene calls are TRBV5-1 and TRBJ2-2, with D tentatively TRBD1 or TRBD2 (5 bases each). The CDR3 covers 16 residues. CDR1 and CDR2 from the germline V gene are SGHRS and YFSETQ. V was cut by 4 bases and J by 4 bases, with 17 bases left in between. CDR3 amino acids: CASSPGDDQGTGELFF. CDR3 in DNA: TGCGCCAGCAGCCCCGGGGACGACCAGGGCACCGGGGAGCTGTTTTTT.

The chain joins TRBV27 to TRBJ2-2; 12 bases are a match to TRBD2. Germline V gene data show CDR1 as MNHEY and CDR2 as SMNVEV (reference sequence). J lost 7 bases, V lost 5 bases, and 14 bases had no gene match. The length of the CDR3 is 18 residues. This chain's CDR3 is CASSAPGLAGRGFGELFF. CDR3 coding DNA: TGTGCCAGCAGTGCCCCGGGACTAGCGGGTAGGGGATTCGGGGAGCTGTTTTTT.

The genes are TRBV7-2 and TRBJ1-5; D is perhaps TRBD1 (5 bases). The germline V gene encodes CDR1 SGHTA and CDR2 FQGNSA. V shed 5 bases and J shed 7 bases, with 18 bases lying between them. The CDR3 covers 15 residues. The CDR3 region has the DNA TGTGCCAGCAGCATCGGGACGGCAAAAGGGCAGCCCCAGCATTTT. Its protein product is CASSIGTAKGQPQHF.

The chain uses TRBV6-5 and TRBJ1-1; tentatively, D is TRBD1 (5 bases). The ends were cut back, 5 bases at V and 1 base at J, with 11 bases in the middle. There are 14 residues in the CDR3. Germline CDR1 MNHEY, CDR2 SVGAGI. The chain's CDR3 is CASSEPGRNTEAFF. CDR3 DNA sequence: TGTGCCAGCAGTGAACCAGGGCGGAACACTGAAGCTTTCTTT.

The chain combines TRBV18 with TRBJ2-1; possibly TRBD1 for D (5 bases). This CDR3 contains 12 residues. CDR1 KGHSH and CDR2 LQKENI come from the germline V gene. Between the trimmed V and J ends, which lost 5 bases and 10 bases, there was a span of 12 bases. CDR3 loop: CASSDRRTEQFF. The CDR3 DNA reads TGTGCCAGCTCAGACCGACGGACAGAGCAGTTCTTC.

The chain is built from TRBV5-1 and TRBJ1-5, with D unclear. V lost 0 bases and J lost 10, with 14 bases in between. Looked up from germline, CDR1 is SGHRS and CDR2 is YFSETQ. The CDR3 is 14 amino acids. This chain's CDR3 is CASSLGGNESPQHF. The CDR3 bases are TGCGCCAGCAGCTTGGGAGGGAACGAAAGTCCCCAGCATTTT.

The chain joins TRBV7-8 to TRBJ1-1; possible D gene TRBD1, 5 bases. This CDR3 region has 15 residues. The V end was cut by 6 bases, the J end by 3 bases, with 17 bases between. Germline V lookup: CDR1 SGHVS, CDR2 FQNEAQ. CDR3 in DNA: TGTGCCAGCAGATCTCGGGCCAGGGTGGACACTGAAGCTTTCTTT. Its protein is CASRSRARVDTEAFF.

This clone came up a few times. The genes are TRBV5-1 and TRBJ1-1; 7 nucleotides match TRBD1. This CDR3 has 14 amino acids. Germline values: CDR1 SGHRS, CDR2 YFSETQ. V shed 4 bases, J shed 3 bases, and the junction held 6 bases outside the gene matches. The CDR3 reads CASSPTGVDTEAFF. DNA of the CDR3: TGCGCCAGCAGCCCAACAGGGGTAGACACTGAAGCTTTCTTT.

The rearrangement uses TRBV29-1 and TRBJ2-3; 12 positions match TRBD2. The germline CDR1 and CDR2 sequences are SQVTM and ANQGSEA. Trimming took 0 bases from V and 5 from J; bases not matched to a gene: 9. The CDR3 covers 17 residues. CDR3 amino acids: CSVEDRLAGGQGDTQYF. The CDR3 DNA is TGCAGCGTTGAAGATAGGCTAGCGGGAGGGCAGGGAGATACGCAGTATTTT.

This clone was seen only once. V and J are TRBV25-1 and TRBJ1-2, with 10 bases aligning to TRBD1. CDR3 length equals 14 residues. Germline V lookup: CDR1 MGHDK, CDR2 SYGVNS. V shed 6 bases, J shed 7 bases, and the junction held 8 bases outside the gene matches. CDR3 residues: CASRKTGGILGYTF. CDR3 coding DNA: TGTGCCAGCAGGAAGACAGGGGGCATTCTTGGCTACACCTTC.

V gene TRBV5-1 combines with J gene TRBJ2-3, with TRBD2 identical over 10 bases. The CDR3 is 16 amino acids. V was pared by 7 bases and J by 2 bases, with 10 bases of the junction left unmatched. CDR1 and CDR2 (germline): SGHRS, YFSETQ. CDR3 sequence (DNA): TGCGCCAGCCACGGGACTAGCGAGATCCCCACAGATACGCAGTATTTT. Residues: CASHGTSEIPTDTQYF.

This sequence joins TRBV10-2 and TRBJ2-1, with 9 bases matching TRBD2. Per germline, CDR1 WSHSY and CDR2 SAAADI. This CDR3 has 15 amino acids. With 5 bases clipped from V and 6 bases from J, the junction kept 8 bases outside the gene matches. CDR3 DNA sequence: TGCGCCAGCAGTCCTACTAGCGGGCGACTCAATGAGCAGTTCTTC. Translating gives CASSPTSGRLNEQFF.

The CDR3 protein is CASSQDRGANQPQHF. CDR3 DNA: TGTGCCAGCTCCCAGGACCGAGGAGCAAATCAGCCCCAGCATTTT. The J gene is TRBJ1-5, the V gene TRBV18; unclear D gene. V lost 6 bases and J 4 bases, leaving 16 bases between the germline ends. This CDR3 is built from 15 residues. CDR1 is KGHSH and CDR2 is LQKENI in the germline V gene.

This clone was observed once. This chain links TRBV5-6 with TRBJ2-3; D is unclear. Between the trimmed V and J ends, which lost 5 bases and 2 bases, there was a span of 12 bases. This CDR3 spans 14 amino acids. Looked up from germline, CDR1 is SGHDT and CDR2 is YYEEEE. The CDR3 coding sequence is TGTGCCAGCAGTTCCGGTTTCCTCACAGATACGCAGTATTTT. Amino acids: CASSSGFLTDTQYF.

On this clone itself: In the same sample, other DNA sequences code for this CDR3. The chain links TRBV7-2 to TRBJ2-5; 12 bases map to TRBD2. CDR3 length equals 15 residues. In germline, CDR1 is SGHTA, CDR2 FQGNSA. Unmatched junction bases numbered 6, after V lost 3 bases and J lost 7 bases. The CDR3 region is CASSLGLAGQGTQYF. The CDR3 bases are TGTGCCAGCAGCTTGGGACTAGCGGGCCAGGGGACCCAGTACTTC.

The chain joins TRBV11-2 to TRBJ1-1; D call uncertain. The germline gives CDR1 SGHAT, CDR2 FQNNGV. CDR3 length: 12 amino acids. V lost 2 bases and J lost 6, with 7 bases in between. The CDR3 is CASSLLIAEAFF. CDR3 DNA: TGTGCCAGCAGCTTACTGATTGCTGAAGCTTTCTTT. Supplemented by reference TRBV11-2 and TRBJ1-1, the full variable domain reads EAGVAQSPRYKIIEKRQSVAFWCNPISGHATLYWYQQILGQGPKLLIQFQNNGVVDDSQLPKDRFSAERLKGVDSTLKIQPAKLEDSAVYLCASSLLIAEAFFGQGTRLTVV.